These 27 T cell receptor beta chains originate from one sample sequenced in a study of shared clonotypes between healthy human individuals. Some clones are missing from TCRdb's copy, which holds only in-frame ones; the method was immunoSEQ multiplex PCR. The sample includes about 600,000 clones, almost 97% of them seen just once. The sample taken for sequencing was naive CD4+ T cells sorted from blood. Subset indicated: CD45RA+ positively selected. The receptor source for this set is a woman in her 30s in good health.

J is TRBJ1-1 and V is TRBV15; D gene unclear. Germline assignment: CDR1 LNHNV and CDR2 YYDKDF (reference sequence). Trimming shortened V by 3 bases and J by 9 bases, and 20 bases separated the two germline ends. This CDR3 has 15 residues. The CDR3 region has the DNA TGTGCCACCAGCAGCCCCGAAAGGCTTTCTCGTCAAGCTTTCTTT. It encodes CATSSPERLSRQAFF.

V is TRBV6-6 and J is TRBJ1-4; 7 positions match TRBD1. V shed 6 bases and J 7 bases; nucleotides not matched to a gene: 8. Germline loops: CDR1 MNHNY, CDR2 SVGAGI (reference sequence). CDR3 size: 14 residues. This chain's CDR3 is CASRVQGRFEKLFF. CDR3 coding DNA: TGTGCCAGCAGGGTACAGGGGAGGTTTGAAAAACTGTTTTTT.

The rearrangement joins TRBV5-4 to TRBJ2-5; 13 nucleotides agree with TRBD2. J lost 5 bases, V lost 4 bases, and 5 bases had no gene match. Per the germline V gene, CDR1 is SGHNT and CDR2 is YYREEE (reference sequence). The CDR3 extends over 15 amino acids. The CDR3 here is CASSPGTSGIETQYF. The DNA for the CDR3 is TGTGCCAGCAGCCCAGGGACTAGCGGGATTGAGACCCAGTACTTC.

J is TRBJ1-2 and V is TRBV18; D not resolved. V lost 1 base to trimming and J lost 6 bases, with 9 bases between them. The CDR3 totals 13 residues. Germline assignment: CDR1 KGHSH and CDR2 LQKENI. The CDR3 DNA sequence: TGTGCCAGCTCACCACTTAGTGGTGATGGCTACACCTTC. Protein: CASSPLSGDGYTF.

The chain couples TRBV11-2 to TRBJ1-4; no firm D call. CDR1 is SGHAT, CDR2 FQNNGV, per germline. V shed 0 bases and J shed 8 bases, with 13 bases lying between them. The CDR3 has 15 residues. CDR3 region: CASSLDFRAREKLFF. The CDR3 DNA follows: TGTGCCAGCAGCTTAGATTTTCGGGCCCGGGAAAAACTGTTTTTT. Variable domain in full (rest from reference TRBV11-2 and TRBJ1-4): EAGVAQSPRYKIIEKRQSVAFWCNPISGHATLYWYQQILGQGPKLLIQFQNNGVVDDSQLPKDRFSAERLKGVDSTLKIQPAKLEDSAVYLCASSLDFRAREKLFFGSGTQLSVL.

CDR3 sequence: CASSAGQGDYGYTF. The CDR3 nucleotides are TGCGCCAGCAGTGCGGGACAGGGGGACTATGGCTACACCTTC. The chain recombines TRBV10-1 with TRBJ1-2; TRBD1 matches 11 bases. The CDR3 runs 14 residues. The germline gives CDR1 WNHNN, CDR2 SYGVQD (reference sequence). V shed 4 bases and J 3 bases; nucleotides not matched to a gene: 1.

The V gene is TRBV5-1, the J gene TRBJ2-1, with a possible D match to TRBD2 (6 bases). The length of the CDR3 is 15 residues. Deletions cut 0 bases from V and 6 bases from J, with 13 bases between. The germline V gene has CDR1 SGHRS and CDR2 YFSETQ. The CDR3 DNA sequence: TGCGCCAGCAGCTTGGTGGTAGCGGAGCCCAATGAGCAGTTCTTC. As protein: CASSLVVAEPNEQFF.

The table lists this clone with a count of one. This chain joins TRBV30 and TRBJ2-7; no definite D call. The CDR3 totals 13 residues. Germline V CDR1 and CDR2: GTSNPN, SVGIG (reference sequence). Trimming took off 1 base at V and 7 bases at J, with 14 bases between the two ends. The CDR3 loop is CAWSATDPWEQYF. CDR3 DNA: TGTGCCTGGAGTGCCACGGACCCGTGGGAGCAGTACTTC.

The chain uses TRBV7-3 and TRBJ2-1; possible D gene TRBD1, 5 bases. CDR3 length: 16 amino acids. Trimming left V 3 bases short and J 7 bases short, with 19 bases between. CDR1 SGHTA and CDR2 FQGTGA come from the germline V gene. The CDR3 protein is CASSFFSRARGNEQFF. The CDR3 nucleotides read TGTGCCAGCAGCTTTTTCTCAAGGGCAAGGGGTAATGAGCAGTTCTTC.

The J gene is TRBJ2-2, the V gene TRBV29-1; D not certain. Looked up from germline, CDR1 is SQVTM and CDR2 is ANQGSEA. CDR3 length equals 12 residues. V lost 4 bases and J lost 6, with 9 bases in between. CDR3 DNA: TGCAGCGTTGGTGGCCTCCCCGGGGAGCTGTTTTTT. It translates to CSVGGLPGELFF.

This chain joins TRBV15 and TRBJ1-2; D might be TRBD1 (5 bases). V lost 1 base and J lost 2, with 11 bases in between. CDR1 is LNHNV and CDR2 is YYDKDF in the germline V gene (reference sequence). The CDR3 has 15 residues. The CDR3 DNA is TGTGCCACCAGCAGAGGGTTGGGGGGGAACTATGGCTACACCTTC. Its protein is CATSRGLGGNYGYTF.

Only one count was recorded for this clone. The gene calls are TRBV5-1 and TRBJ2-1; 10 bases map to TRBD1. This CDR3 spans 16 amino acids. V was clipped by 4 bases and J by 2 bases; unmatched bases: 6. The germline CDR1 and CDR2 sequences are SGHRS and YFSETQ. The CDR3 sequence is CASSIGTGVPYNEQFF. As DNA, the CDR3 is TGCGCCAGCAGCATCGGGACAGGGGTGCCCTACAATGAGCAGTTCTTC. The full variable domain, with the rest looked up from reference TRBV5-1 and TRBJ2-1, is KAGVTQTPRYLIKTRGQQVTLSCSPISGHRSVSWYQQTPGQGLQFLFEYFSETQRNKGNFPGRFSGRQFSNSRSEMNVSTLELGDSALYLCASSIGTGVPYNEQFFGPGTRLTVL.

The chain recombines TRBV19 with TRBJ2-6; D not certain. Germline CDR1 LNHDA, CDR2 SQIVND (reference sequence). Between the trimmed V and J ends, which lost 4 bases and 0 bases, there was a span of 7 bases. This CDR3 region has 15 residues. The CDR3, as DNA: TGTGCCAGTAGTACCAGCCCCTCTGGGGCCAACGTCCTGACTTTC. This codes for CASSTSPSGANVLTF.

J is TRBJ1-4 and V is TRBV6-6; no definite D call. Looked up from germline, CDR1 is MNHNY and CDR2 is SVGAGI (reference sequence). The CDR3 totals 14 residues. Trimming pared 4 bases from V and 4 bases from J, leaving 10 bases between. The CDR3 loop reads CASSWAGINEKLFF. CDR3 in DNA: TGTGCCAGCAGTTGGGCGGGGATTAATGAAAAACTGTTTTTT.

The CDR3 region is CASSLGWGHLDEQYF. The CDR3 DNA is TGTGCCAGCAGCTTAGGTTGGGGACACTTAGACGAGCAGTACTTC. The chain uses TRBV7-6 and TRBJ2-7, with TRBD1 as a possible D gene (6 bases). CDR3 length equals 15 residues. V was cut by 1 base and J by 5 bases, with 15 bases left in between. Per germline, CDR1 SGHVS and CDR2 FNYEAQ.

This clone appeared a single time. V usage is TRBV15 and J usage is TRBJ2-1; D might be TRBD2 (6 bases). This CDR3 has 18 amino acids. CDR1 is LNHNV, CDR2 YYDKDF, per germline (reference sequence). V shed 0 bases and J shed 7 bases, with 22 bases lying between them. The CDR3, as DNA: TGTGCCACCAGCAGAGATGGGGTGGGGGGAGACCCCTTAAATGAGCAGTTCTTC. Its protein product is CATSRDGVGGDPLNEQFF.

The chain combines TRBV28 with TRBJ2-3, with 8 bases matching TRBD2. This CDR3 has 15 amino acids. The trim removed 3 bases at V and 4 bases at J, leaving 6 bases unmatched. Germline V lookup: CDR1 MDHEN, CDR2 SYDVKM. In DNA, the CDR3 is TGTGCCAGCAGTTTTGCGGGGGGATTTCCAGATACGCAGTATTTT. Protein product: CASSFAGGFPDTQYF.

The chain couples TRBV28 to TRBJ1-2; TRBD1 might be the D (6 bases). Deletions cut 6 bases from V and 8 bases from J, with 13 bases between. Germline-derived CDR1 and CDR2 are MDHEN and SYDVKM. CDR3 length: 12 residues. As DNA, the CDR3 is TGTGCCAGCAGCCCTGAGGGGGGGGGCTACACCTTC. It yields the protein CASSPEGGGYTF.

The chain employs TRBV29-1 and TRBJ1-1; D is perhaps TRBD1 (6 bases). The V end lost 6 bases, the J end lost 4 bases, and 21 bases lay between the germline ends. CDR3 size: 15 residues. Germline values: CDR1 SQVTM, CDR2 ANQGSEA. The CDR3 loop reads CSVQYRGGGTTEAFF. In nucleotides, the CDR3 is TGCAGCGTCCAATATCGAGGAGGGGGGACCACTGAAGCTTTCTTT.

This clone showed up just once. Different DNA sequences within this sample yield the same CDR3. The gene calls are TRBV28 and TRBJ2-7, with D possibly TRBD1 on 6 matching bases. Trimming pared 6 bases from V and 6 bases from J, leaving 9 bases between. This CDR3 spans 11 amino acids. Looked up from germline, CDR1 is MDHEN and CDR2 is SYDVKM. The CDR3 loop is CASSPRGEQYF. For the CDR3, the DNA is TGTGCCAGCAGCCCCAGGGGCGAGCAGTACTTC.

The gene calls are TRBV29-1 and TRBJ2-3; D is ambiguous. Deletions cut 7 bases from V and 0 bases from J, with 8 bases between. This CDR3 is 12 amino acids long. CDR1 and CDR2 (germline): SQVTM, ANQGSEA. This CDR3 is CSAEGSTDTQYF. Written as DNA, the CDR3 is TGCAGCGCCGAAGGGAGCACAGATACGCAGTATTTT.

V is TRBV9 and J is TRBJ1-2; D remains unclear. The V end lost 0 bases, the J end lost 2 bases, and 17 bases lay between the germline ends. The CDR3 runs to 17 residues. Germline CDR1 reads SGDLS; CDR2 reads YYNGEE. This chain's CDR3 is CASSVVSQAKKNYGYTF. CDR3 DNA: TGTGCCAGCAGCGTAGTTTCGCAGGCTAAAAAGAACTATGGCTACACCTTC.

The J gene is TRBJ1-4, the V gene TRBV5-1; 11 bases are a match to TRBD1. The germline gives CDR1 SGHRS, CDR2 YFSETQ. V was pared by 4 bases and J by 6 bases, with 5 bases of the junction left unmatched. The CDR3 is 15 residues long. This CDR3 is CASSMDRGPDEKLFF. CDR3 coding DNA: TGCGCCAGCAGCATGGACAGGGGGCCGGATGAAAAACTGTTTTTT. Filled out from reference TRBV5-1 and TRBJ1-4, the complete variable domain reads KAGVTQTPRYLIKTRGQQVTLSCSPISGHRSVSWYQQTPGQGLQFLFEYFSETQRNKGNFPGRFSGRQFSNSRSEMNVSTLELGDSALYLCASSMDRGPDEKLFFGSGTQLSVL.

This clone appeared a single time. This chain joins TRBV25-1 and TRBJ1-4, with D unclear. Germline CDR1 MGHDK, CDR2 SYGVNS. CDR3 length: 15 residues. V was pared by 3 bases and J by 0 bases, with 8 bases between. This CDR3 reads CASSDPRSTNEKLFF. CDR3 nucleotide sequence: TGTGCCAGCAGTGACCCCCGTTCAACTAATGAAAAACTGTTTTTT. Variable domain in full (rest from reference TRBV25-1 and TRBJ1-4): EADIYQTPRYLVIGTGKKITLECSQTMGHDKMYWYQQDPGMELHLIHYSYGVNSTEKGDLSSESTVSRIRTEHFPLTLESARPSHTSQYLCASSDPRSTNEKLFFGSGTQLSVL.

The count of this clone is one. The CDR3 reads CASSRGREYADTQYF. Written as DNA, the CDR3 is TGCGCCAGCAGTCGGGGGCGGGAGTACGCAGATACGCAGTATTTT. The rearrangement uses TRBV10-2 and TRBJ2-3; tentative D call: TRBD2 (7 bases). V dropped 5 bases and J dropped 4 bases, with 16 bases sitting between them. The CDR3 has 15 amino acids. Per germline, CDR1 WSHSY and CDR2 SAAADI.

This chain connects TRBV14 to TRBJ2-1, with 16 bases lining up with TRBD2. The trim removed 4 bases at V and 5 bases at J, leaving 14 bases unmatched. Germline V gene sequence: CDR1 SGHDN, CDR2 FVKESK. The CDR3 totals 20 residues. CDR3 bases: TGTGCCAGCAGCCCCGGGACTAGCGGGAGGGCCCTCAACGTACACAATGAGCAGTTCTTC. As protein: CASSPGTSGRALNVHNEQFF. The variable domain in full, completed from reference TRBV14 and TRBJ2-1, reads EAGVTQFPSHSVIEKGQTVTLRCDPISGHDNLYWYRRVMGKEIKFLLHFVKESKQDESGMPNNRFLAERTGGTYSTLKVQPAELEDSGVYFCASSPGTSGRALNVHNEQFFGPGTRLTVL.

The chain combines TRBV6-6 with TRBJ1-2; D ambiguous. This CDR3 is built from 15 residues. The V gene lost 0 bases and the J gene lost 8 bases, with 16 bases spanning the gap. Germline V CDR1 and CDR2: MNHNY, SVGAGI (reference sequence). The CDR3 sequence: CASSYSRRSPLGYTF. As DNA, the CDR3 is TGTGCCAGCAGTTACTCCCGGAGGAGCCCATTGGGCTACACCTTC.